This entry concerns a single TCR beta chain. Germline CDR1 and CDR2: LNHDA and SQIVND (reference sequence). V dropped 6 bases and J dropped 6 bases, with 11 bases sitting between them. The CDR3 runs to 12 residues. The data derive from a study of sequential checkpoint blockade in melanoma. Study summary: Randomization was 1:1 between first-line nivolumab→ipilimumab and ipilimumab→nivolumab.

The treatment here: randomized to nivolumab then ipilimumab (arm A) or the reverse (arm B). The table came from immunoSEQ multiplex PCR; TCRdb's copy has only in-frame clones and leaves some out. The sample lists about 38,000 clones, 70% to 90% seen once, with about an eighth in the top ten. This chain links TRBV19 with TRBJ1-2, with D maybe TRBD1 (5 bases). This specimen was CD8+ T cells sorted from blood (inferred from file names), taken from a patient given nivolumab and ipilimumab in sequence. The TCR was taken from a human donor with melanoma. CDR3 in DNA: TGTGCCAGTAGGGTGGAAGGGGATGGCTACACCTTC. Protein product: CASRVEGDGYTF.